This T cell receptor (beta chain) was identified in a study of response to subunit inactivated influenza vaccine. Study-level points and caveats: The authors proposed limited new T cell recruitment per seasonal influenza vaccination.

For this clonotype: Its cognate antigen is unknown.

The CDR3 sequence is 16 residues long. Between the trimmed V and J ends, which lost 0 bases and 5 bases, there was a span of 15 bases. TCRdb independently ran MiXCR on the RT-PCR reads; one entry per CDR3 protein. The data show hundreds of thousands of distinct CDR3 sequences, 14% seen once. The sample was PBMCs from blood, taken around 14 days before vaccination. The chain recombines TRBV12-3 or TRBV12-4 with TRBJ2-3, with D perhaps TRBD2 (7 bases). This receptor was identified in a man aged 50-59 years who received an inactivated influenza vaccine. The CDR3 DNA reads TGTGCCAGCAGTTTAGCTGGGCGGGGGCAAGGAGATACGCAGTATTTT. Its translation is CASSLAGRGQGDTQYF.